The entry below gives a single TCR beta chain sequence along with its context. Its target is unknown. Expressed TCRB transcripts got sequenced, as all isolated RNA was reverse transcribed. The repertoire was sequenced with immunoSEQ multiplex PCR; TCRdb's copy has only in-frame clones and lacks some. In the table there are 100,000 to 150,000 clones, roughly 17% of which are singletons. The source of the sample is a study of beta chain features in type 1 diabetes. General observations from the study: Healthy donors had naive, central memory and Treg TCRB repertoires that appeared less similar than those seen among patients. For Type 1 diabetes patients, all four CD4+ subsets carried TCRB CDR3s that were moderately but significantly shorter. Patients and controls would share equally any PCR tilt toward shorter templates.

Trimming cost V 8 bases and J 4 bases, with 11 bases left between them. The CDR3 totals 12 residues. CDR1 is LNHDA and CDR2 is SQIVND in the germline V gene (reference sequence). Staining for CD45RO/CCR7/CD25/CD127/CD95/CD27 allowed sorting of CD4+ naive, central memory, regulatory and stem cell-like memory cells. This chain uses TRBV19 with TRBJ1-2; no clear D. The sample taken for sequencing was central memory CD4+ T cells from blood. This sequence was found in a man in his thirties or forties with type 1 diabetes. CDR3 region: CASEGLFYGYTF. For the CDR3, the DNA is TGTGCCAGTGAGGGCCTCTTCTATGGCTACACCTTC.